One sample yielded the 23 T cell receptor beta chains listed below, sequenced in a study of CXCR3-negative and CXCR3-positive naive CD8 T cells. Libraries of TRB cDNA were made by 5' RACE and carried UMIs. TCRdb reprocessed the 5' RACE reads, keeping one entry per CDR3 protein, no DNA. This specimen shows about 150,000 distinct CDR3 sequences; the ten leading clones hold 0.45% to 0.6%. Points from the study as a whole: Compared with CXCR3-negative naive cells, CXCR3-positive naive cells showed more hydrophobic TRB CDR3s.

Their antigens are not known. Sequencing used naive CXCR3+ CD8+ T cells from blood. This sample's subset: CD45RO-CCR7+CD27+CD95- naive CD8+ T cells expressing CXCR3 (TNR3+). These TCRs come from a human donor in good health. Some clones in this sample may be carry-over from other donors' samples.

The chain links TRBV12-3 or TRBV12-4 to TRBJ2-1; TCRdb proposes TRBD2, but this gene call is untestable without DNA. The CDR3 runs 15 residues. The CDR3 loop is CASSPIAGPYNEQFF.

V is TRBV4-3 and J is TRBJ1-1; TCRdb reports TRBD1, a call that lacks DNA to check it against. This CDR3 is 13 amino acids long. Germline CDR1 reads LGHNA; CDR2 reads YSLEER. The CDR3 sequence is CASSQDGGREAFF.

V and J are TRBV7-6 and TRBJ2-3; the TCRdb call, TRBD2, lacks DNA for checking. The CDR3 spans 15 residues. Per the germline V gene, CDR1 is SGHVS and CDR2 is FNYEAQ. CDR3 in amino acids: CASSSPQRGVSEPYF.

This rearrangement joins TRBV29-1 to TRBJ2-1; as DNA is missing, the TRBD1 call by TCRdb cannot be tested. Per the germline V gene, CDR1 is SQVTM and CDR2 is ANQGSEA. There are 18 residues in the CDR3. The CDR3 loop reads CSVEDAVSGLSSYNEQFF.

Here the CDR3 reads CASSQNDGNTEAFF. V usage is TRBV4-2 and J usage is TRBJ1-1. Germline V lookup: CDR1 LGHNA, CDR2 YNFKEQ. CDR3 size: 14 residues.

The genes are TRBV7-9 and TRBJ2-5; as DNA is missing, the TRBD2 call by TCRdb cannot be tested. Germline CDR1 and CDR2: SEHNR and FQNEAQ (reference sequence). This CDR3 comprises 16 residues. CDR3: CASSPFSGGYQETQYF.

The V call is TRBV4-3, the J call TRBJ2-7. The CDR3 runs 15 residues. The germline V gene encodes CDR1 LGHNA and CDR2 YSLEER. CDR3 loop: CASSQDRSLVYEQNF.

The V gene is TRBV12-3 or TRBV12-4, the J gene TRBJ1-2; TCRdb's D gene call, TRBD1, goes unchecked for lack of DNA. CDR3 length: 13 amino acids. CDR3: CASSLQGANGYTF.

This chain links TRBV11-3 with TRBJ1-5. CDR3 length: 16 amino acids. Germline V gene data show CDR1 as SGHNT and CDR2 as YENEEA. This chain's CDR3 is CASSSRYRGSNQPQHF.

V is TRBV4-1 and J is TRBJ1-3. Germline V CDR1 and CDR2: MGHRA, YSYEKL. This CDR3 is 14 amino acids long. The CDR3 loop is CASSHTPSGNTIYF.

The chain is built from TRBV28 and TRBJ1-1; the D gene TCRdb calls, TRBD1, cannot be checked with no DNA. The CDR3 is 15 residues long. CDR1 is MDHEN, CDR2 SYDVKM, per germline. The CDR3 is CASSLAAGGGTEAFF.

The chain carries TRBV6-2 or TRBV6-3 and TRBJ1-2; TCRdb proposes TRBD1, but this gene call is untestable without DNA. This CDR3 has 15 amino acids. The germline V gene encodes CDR1 MNHEY and CDR2 SVGEGT. CDR3 loop: CASSYSTGPGYGYTF.

This chain links TRBV12-3 or TRBV12-4 with TRBJ2-5; TCRdb gives TRBD1 as the D gene, but with no DNA this cannot be confirmed. The CDR3 loop spans 13 amino acids. CDR3 region: CASSLWIGETQYF.

The chain joins TRBV6-2 or TRBV6-3 to TRBJ2-4; TCRdb's D call of TRBD1 is untestable without DNA. Germline V gives CDR1 MNHEY, CDR2 SVGEGT. The CDR3 spans 11 residues. CDR3: CASSYSRQLYF.

This rearrangement joins TRBV29-1 to TRBJ2-3; TCRdb outputs TRBD2, but without DNA this stays unchecked. CDR1 is SQVTM and CDR2 is ANQGSEA in the germline V gene. The CDR3 covers 16 residues. The chain's CDR3 is CSVEAGGDLSTDTQYF.

The chain is built from TRBV27 and TRBJ1-5; the D call of TRBD1 rests on TCRdb alone, since no DNA is present to check it. CDR3 length equals 14 residues. The germline V gene has CDR1 MNHEY and CDR2 SMNVEV (reference sequence). Here the CDR3 reads CASRVGASNQPQHF.

The chain is built from TRBV27 and TRBJ1-2. This CDR3 comprises 17 residues. Per germline, CDR1 MNHEY and CDR2 SMNVEV (reference sequence). The CDR3 region is CASSLSVAADSNYGYTF.

The chain carries TRBV29-1 and TRBJ2-1; TCRdb's D call, TRBD2, is unchecked because there is no DNA. The CDR3 runs 14 residues. Germline assignment: CDR1 SQVTM and CDR2 ANQGSEA. The CDR3 loop is CSAELSGSYNEQFF.

V and J are TRBV12-3 or TRBV12-4 and TRBJ1-3; the TRBD1 assignment by TCRdb is unverifiable without DNA. This CDR3 is built from 15 residues. The chain's CDR3 is CASSLYRGIGNTIYF.

V is TRBV7-9 and J is TRBJ2-1. The CDR3 has 13 amino acids. Germline-derived CDR1 and CDR2 are SEHNR and FQNEAQ (reference sequence). The CDR3 loop reads CASSPDGYNEQFF.

The V gene is TRBV7-9, the J gene TRBJ1-2. In germline, CDR1 is SEHNR, CDR2 FQNEAQ (reference sequence). This CDR3 region has 16 residues. This CDR3 is CASSPKEGKTNYGYTF.

The V gene is TRBV7-3, the J gene TRBJ1-5; TCRdb lists TRBD1, though no DNA is available to test this call. The CDR3 is made up of 15 amino acids. The germline gives CDR1 SGHTA, CDR2 FQGTGA. The CDR3 reads CASSPTGGRGQPQHF.

The V and J genes are TRBV19 and TRBJ1-1; TCRdb outputs TRBD1, but without DNA this stays unchecked. Germline V gene sequence: CDR1 LNHDA, CDR2 SQIVND (reference sequence). The CDR3 extends over 17 amino acids. CDR3: CASSIGRGYELGTEAFF.